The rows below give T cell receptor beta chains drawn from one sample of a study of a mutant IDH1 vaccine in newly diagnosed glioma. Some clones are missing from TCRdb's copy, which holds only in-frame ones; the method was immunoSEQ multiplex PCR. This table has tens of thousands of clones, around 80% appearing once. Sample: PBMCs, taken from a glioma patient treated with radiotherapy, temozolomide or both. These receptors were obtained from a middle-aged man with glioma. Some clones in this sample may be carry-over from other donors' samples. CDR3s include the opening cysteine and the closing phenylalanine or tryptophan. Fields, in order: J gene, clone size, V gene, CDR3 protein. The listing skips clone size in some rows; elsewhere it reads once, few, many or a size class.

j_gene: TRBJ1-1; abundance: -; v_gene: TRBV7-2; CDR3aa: CASRDRVNTEAFF
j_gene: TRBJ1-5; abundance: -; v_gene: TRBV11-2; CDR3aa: CASSLESNQPQHF
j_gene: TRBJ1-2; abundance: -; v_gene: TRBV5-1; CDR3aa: CASSSQGDYGYTF
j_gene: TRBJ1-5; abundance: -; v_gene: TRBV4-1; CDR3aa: CASSQLMVSNQPQHF
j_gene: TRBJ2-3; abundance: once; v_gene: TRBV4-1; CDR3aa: CASSQGTGGVSLGYTQYF
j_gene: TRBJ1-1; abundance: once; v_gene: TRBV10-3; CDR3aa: CAISERGMNTEAFF
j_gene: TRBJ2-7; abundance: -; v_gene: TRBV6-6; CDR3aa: CASSSGQDASYEQYF
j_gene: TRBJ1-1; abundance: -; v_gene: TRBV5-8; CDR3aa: CASSLTDSQYTEAFF
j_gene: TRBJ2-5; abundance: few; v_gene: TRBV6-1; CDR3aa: CASKSGTGETQYF
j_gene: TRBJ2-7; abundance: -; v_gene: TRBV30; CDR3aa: CAWSQGYEQYF
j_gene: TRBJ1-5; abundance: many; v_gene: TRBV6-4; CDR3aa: CASSEQQGQPQHF
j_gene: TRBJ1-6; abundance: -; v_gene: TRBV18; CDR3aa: CASSLTGQNNSPLHF
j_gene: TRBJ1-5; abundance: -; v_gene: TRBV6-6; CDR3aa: CASSSGLGGNQPQHF
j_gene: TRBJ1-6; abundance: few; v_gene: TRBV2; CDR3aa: CASSEIGSSPLHF
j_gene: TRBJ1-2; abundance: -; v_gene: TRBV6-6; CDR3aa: CASSYVVGDEDGYTF
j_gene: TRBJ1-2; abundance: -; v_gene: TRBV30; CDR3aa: CAWSVGGAGGNYGYTF
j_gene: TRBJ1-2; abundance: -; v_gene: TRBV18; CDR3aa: CASSPGAQDYGYTF
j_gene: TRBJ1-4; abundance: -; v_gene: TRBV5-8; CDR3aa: CASSQDGTDYEKLFF
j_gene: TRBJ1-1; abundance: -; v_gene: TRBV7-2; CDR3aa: CASSPGQAHTEAFF
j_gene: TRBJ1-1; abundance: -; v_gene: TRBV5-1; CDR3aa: CASSPTGVGTEAFF
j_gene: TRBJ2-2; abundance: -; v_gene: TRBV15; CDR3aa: CATSIRPGHFTGELFF
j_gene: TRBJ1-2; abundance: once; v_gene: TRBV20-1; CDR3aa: CSCPGTYGYTF
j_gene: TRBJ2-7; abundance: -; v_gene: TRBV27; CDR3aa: CASSLSSSRYEQYF
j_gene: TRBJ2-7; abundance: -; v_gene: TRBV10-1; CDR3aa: CASSPGQGSEQYF
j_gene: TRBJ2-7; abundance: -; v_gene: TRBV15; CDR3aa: CATSQIGQRSYEQYF
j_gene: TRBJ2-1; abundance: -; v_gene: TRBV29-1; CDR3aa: CSVRTGGSYNEQFF
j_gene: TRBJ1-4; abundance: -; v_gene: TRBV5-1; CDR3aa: CASSGRDRGNEKLFF
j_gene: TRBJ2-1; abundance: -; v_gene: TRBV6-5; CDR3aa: CASSYGTGDNEQFF
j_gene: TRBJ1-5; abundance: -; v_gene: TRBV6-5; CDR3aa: CASRTGGGNQPQHF
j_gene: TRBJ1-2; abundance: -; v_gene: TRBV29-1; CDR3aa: CSGSEGRGDYGYTF
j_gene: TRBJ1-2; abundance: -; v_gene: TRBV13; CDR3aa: CASSAQGLGGYTF
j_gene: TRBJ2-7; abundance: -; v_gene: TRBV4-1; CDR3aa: CASSQERWSGGGDYEQYF
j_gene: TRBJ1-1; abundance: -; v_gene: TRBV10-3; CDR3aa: CAIRDQGHGTEAFF
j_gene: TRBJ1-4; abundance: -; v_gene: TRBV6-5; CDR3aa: CASSSAIGEKLFF
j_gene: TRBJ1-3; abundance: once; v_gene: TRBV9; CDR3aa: CASSVGSGLGNTIYF
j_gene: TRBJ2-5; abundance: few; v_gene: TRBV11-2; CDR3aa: CASSLRSPDLRETQYF
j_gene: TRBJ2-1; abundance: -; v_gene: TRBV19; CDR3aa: CASSIDRGTGFYNEQFF
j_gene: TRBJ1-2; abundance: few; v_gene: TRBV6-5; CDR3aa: CASSGHNYGYTF
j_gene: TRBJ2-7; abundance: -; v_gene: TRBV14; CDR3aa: CASSRYGSYEQYF
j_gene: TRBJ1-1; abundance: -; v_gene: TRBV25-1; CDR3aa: CASRRQGESTEAFF
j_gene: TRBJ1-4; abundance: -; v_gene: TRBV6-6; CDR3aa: CASSLDYNEKLFF
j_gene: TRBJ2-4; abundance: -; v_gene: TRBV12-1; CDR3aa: CASLEGQGTNIQYF
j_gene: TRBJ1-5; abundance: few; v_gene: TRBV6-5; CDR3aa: CASSRGQGHQPQHF
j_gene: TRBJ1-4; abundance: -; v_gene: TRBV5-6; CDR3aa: CASSLRQGATNEKLFF
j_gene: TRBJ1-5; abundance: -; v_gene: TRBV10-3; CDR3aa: CAISDGGGKQPQHF
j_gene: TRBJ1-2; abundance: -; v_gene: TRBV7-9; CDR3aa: CASSFIPAGNYGYTF